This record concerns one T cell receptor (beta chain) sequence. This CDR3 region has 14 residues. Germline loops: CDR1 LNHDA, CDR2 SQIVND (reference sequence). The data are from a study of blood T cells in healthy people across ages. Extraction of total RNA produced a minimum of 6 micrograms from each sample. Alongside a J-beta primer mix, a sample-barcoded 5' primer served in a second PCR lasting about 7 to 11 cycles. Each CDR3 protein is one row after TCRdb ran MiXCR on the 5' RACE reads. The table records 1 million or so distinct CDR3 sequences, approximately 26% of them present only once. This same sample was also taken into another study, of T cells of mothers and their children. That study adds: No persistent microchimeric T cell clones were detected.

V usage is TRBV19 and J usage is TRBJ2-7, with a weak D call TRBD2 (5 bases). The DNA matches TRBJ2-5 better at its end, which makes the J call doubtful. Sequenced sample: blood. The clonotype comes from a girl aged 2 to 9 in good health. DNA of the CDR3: TGTGCCAGTAGTATAGTGTCGGGGTCGAAGACCCAGTACTTC. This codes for CASSIVSGSKTQYF.